The 28 T cell receptor beta chains in this list originate from one sample, sequenced in a study of cytomegalovirus exposure and HLA in healthy donors. With 60 Vbeta and 13 Jbeta primers, the PCR was carried out. TCRdb's copy holds only in-frame clones and misses some; the assay was immunoSEQ multiplex PCR. The sample shows 170,000 or so clones, around four fifths of them seen only once. The specimen sequenced was PBMCs. These receptors originate from a girl between 10 and 17 years old in good health and CMV-seropositive.

The chain recombines TRBV5-1 with TRBJ1-5; no reliable D call. The CDR3 consists of 15 residues. Per the germline V gene, CDR1 is SGHRS and CDR2 is YFSETQ. Trimming shortened V by 0 bases and J by 0 bases, and 7 bases separated the two germline ends. Written as DNA, the CDR3 is TGCGCCAGCAGCTTGGCGGGGTATAGCAATCAGCCCCAGCATTTT. Translation gives CASSLAGYSNQPQHF.

The chain carries TRBV6-1 and TRBJ1-2; 9 bases are shared with TRBD1. The CDR3 length is 14 residues. The germline gives CDR1 MNHNS, CDR2 SASEGT. V was clipped by 6 bases and J by 6 bases; unmatched bases: 8. CDR3 region: CASRGQGLTNGYTF. The CDR3 bases are TGTGCCAGCAGGGGACAGGGACTTACCAATGGCTACACCTTC.

This chain's CDR3 is CASSQHDRGLLYEQYF. CDR3 nucleotides: TGTGCCAGCAGCCAACATGACAGGGGGCTTTTGTACGAGCAGTACTTC. The genes are TRBV11-2 and TRBJ2-7; 10 bases are a match to TRBD1. After removal of 5 bases from V and 4 bases from J, the junction contained 11 bases not matched to a gene. CDR1 SGHAT and CDR2 FQNNGV come from the germline V gene. The CDR3 consists of 16 residues.

This sequence joins TRBV5-5 and TRBJ2-7; D may be TRBD1 (5 bases). This CDR3 has 14 residues. The V and J ends lost 4 bases and 6 bases respectively, with 17 bases between them. The V gene's germline CDR1 is SGHKS and CDR2 YYEKEE (reference sequence). The CDR3 loop reads CASSRGQGIIEQYF. The DNA for the CDR3 is TGTGCCAGCAGCCGTGGGCAGGGAATTATCGAGCAGTACTTC. The full variable domain, rest sourced from reference TRBV5-5 and TRBJ2-7, is DAGVTQSPTHLIKTRGQQVTLRCSPISGHKSVSWYQQVLGQGPQFIFQYYEKEERGRGNFPDRFSARQFPNYSSELNVNALLLGDSALYLCASSRGQGIIEQYFGPGTRLTVT.

The rearrangement uses TRBV30 and TRBJ2-7; 10 bases match TRBD1. V lost 3 bases and J lost 2; bases outside the gene matches: 7. The CDR3 spans 15 residues. CDR1 is GTSNPN, CDR2 SVGIG, per germline (reference sequence). The CDR3 spells CAWSKTGGKTYEQYF. The CDR3 region has the DNA TGTGCCTGGAGCAAGACAGGGGGCAAAACCTACGAGCAGTACTTC.

The chain uses TRBV11-2 and TRBJ2-2; 11 positions match TRBD1. The trim removed 0 bases at V and 5 bases at J, leaving 5 bases unmatched. This CDR3 is built from 17 residues. Germline CDR1 SGHAT, CDR2 FQNNGV. CDR3: CASSLEGTGGATGELFF. The DNA of the CDR3 is TGTGCCAGCAGCTTAGAAGGGACAGGGGGTGCGACCGGGGAGCTGTTTTTT.

Only one count was recorded for this clone. The chain uses TRBV18 and TRBJ1-4; D remains ambiguous. The CDR3 has 15 amino acids. The germline gives CDR1 KGHSH, CDR2 LQKENI. Between the trimmed V and J ends, which lost 2 bases and 4 bases, there was a span of 11 bases. Written as DNA, the CDR3 is TGTGCCAGCTCACCAGCTGAACTGTTTAATGAAAAACTGTTTTTT. Translation gives CASSPAELFNEKLFF.

This clone has a single count. J is TRBJ1-4 and V is TRBV19; 8 nucleotides line up with TRBD1. Germline CDR1 is LNHDA and CDR2 is SQIVND (reference sequence). This CDR3 comprises 15 residues. J gave up 7 bases and V 4 bases, and 8 bases lay outside the gene matches. The CDR3 nucleotides read TGTGCCAGTAGTAACCGCCCAGGGGGCGGTGAAAAACTGTTTTTT. It specifies CASSNRPGGGEKLFF.

The chain carries TRBV30 and TRBJ1-2; D is uncertain. The CDR3 length is 13 residues. V was cut by 5 bases and J by 3 bases, with 13 bases left in between. Germline V gives CDR1 GTSNPN, CDR2 SVGIG (reference sequence). In nucleotides, the CDR3 is TGTGCCTGGGCTGTGTCGAGGGACTATGGCTACACCTTC. This encodes CAWAVSRDYGYTF. The whole variable domain, remainder taken from reference TRBV30 and TRBJ1-2, is SQTIHQWPATLVQPVGSPLSLECTVEGTSNPNLYWYRQAAGRGLQLLFYSVGIGQISSEVPQNLSASRPQDRQFILSSKKLLLSDSGFYLCAWAVSRDYGYTFGSGTRLTVV.

V is TRBV11-2 and J is TRBJ1-6, with no clear D. Trimming removed 0 bases at V and 7 bases at J, with 7 bases between. CDR1 is SGHAT, CDR2 FQNNGV, per germline. This CDR3 region has 14 residues. CDR3 in DNA: TGTGCCAGCAGCTTAGACCAGGTGAATTCACCCCTCCACTTT. Translating it yields CASSLDQVNSPLHF.

The V gene is TRBV4-1, the J gene TRBJ1-2; D is possibly TRBD1 (6 bases). Deletions cut 0 bases from V and 7 bases from J, with 9 bases between. This CDR3 spans 13 amino acids. From germline, CDR1 is MGHRA and CDR2 YSYEKL. The CDR3 coding sequence is TGCGCCAGCAGCCAAGATCCAGGGGCTGGCTACACCTTC. Amino acid sequence: CASSQDPGAGYTF.

A few counts support this clone. The V and J genes are TRBV4-1 and TRBJ2-7; 7 bases align to TRBD2. The CDR3 is 15 residues long. J gave up 7 bases and V 0 bases, and 9 bases lay outside the gene matches. CDR1 is MGHRA, CDR2 YSYEKL, per germline. The CDR3 nucleotides read TGCGCCAGCAGCCAAGATCAGGCGGGGGTTGGGGAGCAGTACTTC. This gives the protein CASSQDQAGVGEQYF.

The rearrangement uses TRBV7-3 and TRBJ1-1; D gene unclear. CDR1 is SGHTA, CDR2 FQGTGA, per germline. With 5 bases removed from V and 2 bases from J, the gap between germline ends came to 15 bases. The CDR3 spans 15 residues. Here the CDR3 DNA reads TGTGCCAGCAGCGACCAGACGGGAATCAACACTGAAGCTTTCTTT. Translation gives CASSDQTGINTEAFF.

The rearrangement uses TRBV5-1 and TRBJ1-5; D perhaps matches TRBD1 (6 bases). Trimming cost V 1 base and J 3 bases, with 11 bases left between them. This CDR3 contains 15 residues. Germline assignment: CDR1 SGHRS and CDR2 YFSETQ. The CDR3 nucleotides read TGCGCCAGCAGCTTGAGATCAGGGGCCAATCAGCCCCAGCATTTT. Its protein product is CASSLRSGANQPQHF.

The J gene is TRBJ2-5, the V gene TRBV13, with D tentatively TRBD1 (6 bases). Trimming removed 7 bases at V and 0 bases at J, with 9 bases between. Germline V gene lookup returns CDR1 PRHDT and CDR2 FYEKMQ (reference sequence). The CDR3 spans 13 residues. The CDR3 DNA reads TGTGCCAGCACGAGGGGGTACCAAGAGACCCAGTACTTC. This sequence encodes CASTRGYQETQYF.

The chain is built from TRBV9 and TRBJ2-3, with TRBD2 identical over 9 bases. Germline-derived CDR1 and CDR2 are SGDLS and YYNGEE. The CDR3 totals 17 residues. V gave up 0 bases and J gave up 1 base; unmatched junction bases: 6. This CDR3 reads CASSVDGWTSGTDTQYF. CDR3 coding DNA: TGTGCCAGCAGCGTAGACGGGTGGACTAGCGGCACAGATACGCAGTATTTT.

This chain joins TRBV6-6 and TRBJ2-7, with D tentatively TRBD2 (5 bases). The CDR3 length is 16 residues. V was trimmed by 0 bases and J by 5 bases, leaving 17 bases between them. CDR1 MNHNY and CDR2 SVGAGI come from the germline V gene (reference sequence). CDR3 in amino acids: CASSYSSRTLAHEQYF. The CDR3 nucleotides read TGTGCCAGCAGTTACTCGTCCAGGACCCTAGCACACGAGCAGTACTTC.

The rearrangement joins TRBV7-9 to TRBJ1-1; 7 nucleotides match TRBD1. Unmatched junction bases numbered 13, after V lost 5 bases and J lost 7 bases. The CDR3 loop spans 15 amino acids. CDR1 and CDR2 (germline): SEHNR, FQNEAQ (reference sequence). In nucleotides, the CDR3 is TGTGCCAGCAGCCTCAGGGGGTCACCAGTCTATGAAGCTTTCTTT. Translating gives CASSLRGSPVYEAFF. The entire variable domain, with the rest obtained from reference TRBV7-9 and TRBJ1-1, is as follows: DTGVSQNPRHKITKRGQNVTFRCDPISEHNRLYWYRQTLGQGPEFLTYFQNEAQLEKSRLLSDRFSAERPKGSFSTLEIQRTEQGDSAMYLCASSLRGSPVYEAFFGQGTRLTVV.

The V gene is TRBV18, the J gene TRBJ2-1; a possible D gene is TRBD1 (6 bases). The CDR3 is made up of 13 amino acids. The V gene lost 4 bases and the J gene lost 4 bases, with 8 bases spanning the gap. Looked up from germline, CDR1 is KGHSH and CDR2 is LQKENI. In DNA, the CDR3 is TGTGCCAGCTCACACGGACAGTACAATGAGCAGTTCTTC. Protein product: CASSHGQYNEQFF.

The chain links TRBV5-1 to TRBJ2-7; TRBD2 matches 13 bases. Germline V lookup: CDR1 SGHRS, CDR2 YFSETQ. The junction had 13 bases not matched to a gene; V was cut back by 4 bases and J by 12 bases. CDR3 length: 15 amino acids. The CDR3 is CASSPTGTSGMIPYF. CDR3 bases: TGCGCCAGCAGCCCGACCGGGACTAGCGGGATGATACCGTACTTC.

V is TRBV7-9 and J is TRBJ1-2; the match to TRBD1 covers 9 bases. The CDR3 is 14 residues long. The germline gives CDR1 SEHNR, CDR2 FQNEAQ (reference sequence). V lost 3 bases to trimming and J lost 5 bases; unmatched junction nucleotides: 4. CDR3 sequence (DNA): TGTGCCAGCAGCTTTGACAGGGGGTTTTATGGCTACACCTTC. It is translated as CASSFDRGFYGYTF.

J is TRBJ1-2 and V is TRBV25-1; D is perhaps TRBD1 (6 bases). This CDR3 has 13 residues. V lost 2 bases, J lost 4 bases, and 8 bases lay in between. Germline V gene sequence: CDR1 MGHDK, CDR2 SYGVNS. Here the CDR3 reads CASSETGRYGYTF. CDR3 nucleotide sequence: TGTGCCAGCAGTGAAACAGGGCGCTATGGCTACACCTTC.

The chain couples TRBV9 to TRBJ2-3; 9 nucleotides match TRBD2. J lost 0 bases, V lost 4 bases, and 6 bases had no gene match. This CDR3 is built from 16 residues. CDR1 SGDLS and CDR2 YYNGEE come from the germline V gene. Here the CDR3 reads CASSLTSGPSTDTQYF. The CDR3 DNA is TGTGCCAGCAGCTTGACTAGCGGCCCTAGCACAGATACGCAGTATTTT. Based on the CDR3 plus reference TRBV9 and TRBJ2-3, the full variable domain is DSGVTQTPKHLITATGQRVTLRCSPRSGDLSVYWYQQSLDQGLQFLIQYYNGEERAKGNILERFSAQQFPDLHSELNLSSLELGDSALYFCASSLTSGPSTDTQYFGPGTRLTVL.

This CDR3 is CASSVDGGSNQPQHF. Here the CDR3 DNA reads TGCGCCAGCAGCGTGGACGGCGGTAGCAATCAGCCCCAGCATTTT. The rearrangement uses TRBV5-1 and TRBJ1-5; the D is unclear. Trimming took 4 bases from V and 0 from J, leaving 11 bases between them. Germline values: CDR1 SGHRS, CDR2 YFSETQ. The length of the CDR3 is 15 residues.

Concerning this clone: Other DNA sequences within the sample encode an identical CDR3. The chain employs TRBV6-5 and TRBJ2-5, with TRBD1 matching over 7 bases. CDR1 is MNHEY and CDR2 is SVGAGI in the germline V gene. The CDR3 is made up of 14 amino acids. The junction had 2 bases not matched to a gene; V was cut back by 2 bases and J by 2 bases. This CDR3 is CASSYGTVQETQYF. DNA for the CDR3: TGTGCCAGCAGTTACGGGACAGTGCAAGAGACCCAGTACTTC.

This clone showed up just a few times. The J gene is TRBJ1-1, the V gene TRBV29-1, with 7 bases lining up with TRBD1. The CDR3 contains 13 residues. Germline V CDR1 and CDR2: SQVTM, ANQGSEA. The V segment lost 6 bases and the J segment 4 bases; nucleotides outside the gene matches: 8. The CDR3 DNA follows: TGCAGCGTGTACAGGGGTGAGGGCACTGAAGCTTTCTTT. This encodes CSVYRGEGTEAFF. Filled out from reference TRBV29-1 and TRBJ1-1, the complete variable domain reads SAVISQKPSRDICQRGTSLTIQCQVDSQVTMMFWYRQQPGQSLTLIATANQGSEATYESGFVIDKFPISRPNLTFSTLTVSNMSPEDSSIYLCSVYRGEGTEAFFGQGTRLTVV.

The gene calls are TRBV2 and TRBJ2-5; D is unresolved. Trimming removed 2 bases at V and 2 bases at J, with 12 bases between. This CDR3 contains 15 residues. Germline assignment: CDR1 SNHLY and CDR2 FYNNEI. CDR3 protein: CASSESPGLQETQYF. DNA for the CDR3: TGTGCCAGCAGTGAATCCCCTGGGCTTCAAGAGACCCAGTACTTC.

The rearrangement uses TRBV7-2 and TRBJ1-2; 8 nucleotides line up with TRBD1. The germline gives CDR1 SGHTA, CDR2 FQGNSA. V lost 6 bases and J lost 6; bases outside the gene matches: 9. The CDR3 is 14 residues long. CDR3: CASSRDRGGDGYTF. CDR3 DNA sequence: TGTGCCAGCAGTCGCGACAGGGGAGGAGATGGCTACACCTTC.